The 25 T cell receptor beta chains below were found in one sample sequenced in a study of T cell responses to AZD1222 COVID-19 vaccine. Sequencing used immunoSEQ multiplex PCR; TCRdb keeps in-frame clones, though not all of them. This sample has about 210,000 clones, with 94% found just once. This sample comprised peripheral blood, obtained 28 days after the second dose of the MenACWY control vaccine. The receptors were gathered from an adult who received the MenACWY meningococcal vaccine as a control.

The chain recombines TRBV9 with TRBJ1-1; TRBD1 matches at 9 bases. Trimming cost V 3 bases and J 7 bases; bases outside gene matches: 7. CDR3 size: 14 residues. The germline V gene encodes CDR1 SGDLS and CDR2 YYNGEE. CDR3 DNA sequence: TGTGCCAGCAGCGGGACAGGGGATGGGGGTGAAGCTTTCTTT. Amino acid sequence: CASSGTGDGGEAFF.

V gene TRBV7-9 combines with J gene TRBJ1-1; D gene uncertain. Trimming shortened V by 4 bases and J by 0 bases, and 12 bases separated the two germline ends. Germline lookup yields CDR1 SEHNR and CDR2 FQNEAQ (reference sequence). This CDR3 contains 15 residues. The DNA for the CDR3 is TGTGCCAGCAGCTCCTACGGGAAATTGAACACTGAAGCTTTCTTT. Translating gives CASSSYGKLNTEAFF.

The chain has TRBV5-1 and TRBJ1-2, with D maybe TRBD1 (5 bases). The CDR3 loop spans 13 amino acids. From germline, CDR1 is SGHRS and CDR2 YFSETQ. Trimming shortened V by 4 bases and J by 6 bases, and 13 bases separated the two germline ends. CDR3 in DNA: TGCGCCAGCAGCCCGACAGAGCAAAATGGCTACACCTTC. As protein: CASSPTEQNGYTF.

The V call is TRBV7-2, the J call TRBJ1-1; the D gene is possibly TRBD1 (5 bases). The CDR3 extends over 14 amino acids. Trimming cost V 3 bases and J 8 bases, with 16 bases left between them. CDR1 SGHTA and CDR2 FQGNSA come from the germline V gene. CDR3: CASSFWQGGVEAFF. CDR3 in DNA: TGTGCCAGCAGCTTTTGGCAGGGAGGAGTAGAAGCTTTCTTT.

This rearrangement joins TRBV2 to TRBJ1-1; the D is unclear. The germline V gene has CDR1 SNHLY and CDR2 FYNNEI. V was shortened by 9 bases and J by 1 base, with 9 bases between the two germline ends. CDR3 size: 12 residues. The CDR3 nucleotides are TGTGCCAGGACGGACGGGAACACTGAAGCTTTCTTT. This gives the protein CARTDGNTEAFF.

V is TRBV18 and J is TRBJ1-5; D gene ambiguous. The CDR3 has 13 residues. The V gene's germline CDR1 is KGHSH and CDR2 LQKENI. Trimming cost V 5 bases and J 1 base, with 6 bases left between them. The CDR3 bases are TGTGCCAGCTCAGCACAGAGCAATCAGCCCCAGCATTTT. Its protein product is CASSAQSNQPQHF.

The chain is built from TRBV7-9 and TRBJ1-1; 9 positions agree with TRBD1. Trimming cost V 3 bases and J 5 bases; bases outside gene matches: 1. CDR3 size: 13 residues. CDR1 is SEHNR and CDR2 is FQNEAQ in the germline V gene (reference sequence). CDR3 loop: CASSFDRGTEAFF. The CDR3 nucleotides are TGTGCCAGCAGCTTTGACAGGGGGACTGAAGCTTTCTTT.

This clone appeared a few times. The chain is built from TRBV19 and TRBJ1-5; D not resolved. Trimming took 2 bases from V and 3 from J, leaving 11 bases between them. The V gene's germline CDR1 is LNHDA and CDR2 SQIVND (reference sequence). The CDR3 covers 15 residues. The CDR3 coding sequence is TGTGCCAGTAGTATAAGCGGGAAAGTCAATCAGCCCCAGCATTTT. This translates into CASSISGKVNQPQHF.

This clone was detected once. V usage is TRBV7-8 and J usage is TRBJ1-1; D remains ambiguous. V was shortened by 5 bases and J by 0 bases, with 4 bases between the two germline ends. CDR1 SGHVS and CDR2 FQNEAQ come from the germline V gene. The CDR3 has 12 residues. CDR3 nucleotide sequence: TGTGCCAGCAGCCCCCTGAACACTGAAGCTTTCTTT. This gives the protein CASSPLNTEAFF.

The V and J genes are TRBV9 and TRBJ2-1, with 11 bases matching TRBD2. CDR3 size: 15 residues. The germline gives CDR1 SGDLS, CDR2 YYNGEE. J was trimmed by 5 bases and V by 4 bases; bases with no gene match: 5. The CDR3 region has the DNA TGTGCCAGCAGCACTAGCGGGGGACCCAACAATGAGCAGTTCTTC. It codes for CASSTSGGPNNEQFF. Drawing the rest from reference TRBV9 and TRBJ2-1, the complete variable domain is DSGVTQTPKHLITATGQRVTLRCSPRSGDLSVYWYQQSLDQGLQFLIQYYNGEERAKGNILERFSAQQFPDLHSELNLSSLELGDSALYFCASSTSGGPNNEQFFGPGTRLTVL.

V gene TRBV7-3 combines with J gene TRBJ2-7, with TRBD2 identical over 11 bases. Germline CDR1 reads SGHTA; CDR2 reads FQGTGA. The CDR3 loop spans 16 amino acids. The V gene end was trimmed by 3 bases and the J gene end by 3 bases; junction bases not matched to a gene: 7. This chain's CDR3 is CASSLTGTSGHYEQYF. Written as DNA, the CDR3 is TGTGCCAGCAGCTTGACCGGGACTAGCGGACACTACGAGCAGTACTTC.

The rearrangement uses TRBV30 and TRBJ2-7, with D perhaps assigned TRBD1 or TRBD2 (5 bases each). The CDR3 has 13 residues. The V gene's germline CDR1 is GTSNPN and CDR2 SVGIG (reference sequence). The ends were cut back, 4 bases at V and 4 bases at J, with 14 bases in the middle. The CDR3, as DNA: TGTGCCTGGATTCAGCAGGGCGGGTACGAGCAGTACTTC. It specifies CAWIQQGGYEQYF.

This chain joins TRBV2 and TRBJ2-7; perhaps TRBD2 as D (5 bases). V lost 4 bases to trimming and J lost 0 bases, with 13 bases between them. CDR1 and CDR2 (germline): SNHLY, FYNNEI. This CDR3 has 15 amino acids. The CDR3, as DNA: TGTGCCAGCAGTGTTACCCGTGACTACTCCTACGAGCAGTACTTC. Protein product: CASSVTRDYSYEQYF. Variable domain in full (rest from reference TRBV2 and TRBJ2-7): EPEVTQTPSHQVTQMGQEVILRCVPISNHLYFYWYRQILGQKVEFLVSFYNNEISEKSEIFDDQFSVERPDGSNFTLKIRSTKLEDSAMYFCASSVTRDYSYEQYFGPGTRLTVT.

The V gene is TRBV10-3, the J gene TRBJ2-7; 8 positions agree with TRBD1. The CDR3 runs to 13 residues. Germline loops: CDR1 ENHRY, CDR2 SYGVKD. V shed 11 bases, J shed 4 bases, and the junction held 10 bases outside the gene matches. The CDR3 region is CASKTGVDYEQYF. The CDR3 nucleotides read TGTGCCTCGAAGACAGGGGTTGATTACGAGCAGTACTTC.

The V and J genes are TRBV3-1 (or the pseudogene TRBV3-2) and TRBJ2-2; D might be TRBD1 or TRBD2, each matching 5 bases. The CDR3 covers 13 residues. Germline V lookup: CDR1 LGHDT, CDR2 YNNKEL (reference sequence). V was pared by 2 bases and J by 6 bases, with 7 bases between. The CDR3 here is CASSQQGPGELFF. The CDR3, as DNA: TGTGCCAGCAGCCAACAGGGACCCGGGGAGCTGTTTTTT.

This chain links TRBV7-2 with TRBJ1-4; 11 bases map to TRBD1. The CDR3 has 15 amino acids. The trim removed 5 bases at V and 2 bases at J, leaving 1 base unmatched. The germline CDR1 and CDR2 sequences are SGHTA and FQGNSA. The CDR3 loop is CASSRTGGTNEKLFF. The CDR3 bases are TGTGCCAGCAGCCGGACAGGGGGCACTAATGAAAAACTGTTTTTT.

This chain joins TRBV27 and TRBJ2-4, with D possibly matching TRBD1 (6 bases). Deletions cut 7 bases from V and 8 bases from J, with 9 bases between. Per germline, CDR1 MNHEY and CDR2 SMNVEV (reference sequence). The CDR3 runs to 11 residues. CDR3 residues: CASKGDHIQYF. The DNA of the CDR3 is TGTGCCAGCAAGGGGGACCACATTCAGTACTTC.

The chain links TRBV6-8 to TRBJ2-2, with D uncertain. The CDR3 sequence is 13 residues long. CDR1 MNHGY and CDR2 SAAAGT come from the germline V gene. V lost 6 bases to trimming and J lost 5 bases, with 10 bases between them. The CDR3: CASRLLNTGELFF. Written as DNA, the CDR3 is TGTGCCAGCAGGTTGTTGAATACCGGGGAGCTGTTTTTT.

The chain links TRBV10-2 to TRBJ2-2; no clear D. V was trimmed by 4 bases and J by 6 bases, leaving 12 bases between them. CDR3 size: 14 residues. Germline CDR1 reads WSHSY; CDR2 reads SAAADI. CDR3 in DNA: TGCGCCAGCAGTGGAACCATAAGCCCCGGGGAGCTGTTTTTT. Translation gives CASSGTISPGELFF.

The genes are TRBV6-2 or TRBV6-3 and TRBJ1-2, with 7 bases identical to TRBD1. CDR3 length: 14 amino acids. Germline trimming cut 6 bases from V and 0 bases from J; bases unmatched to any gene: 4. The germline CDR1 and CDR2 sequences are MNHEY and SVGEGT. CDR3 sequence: CASSLGQANYGYTF. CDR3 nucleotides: TGTGCCAGCAGCCTAGGACAGGCTAACTATGGCTACACCTTC.

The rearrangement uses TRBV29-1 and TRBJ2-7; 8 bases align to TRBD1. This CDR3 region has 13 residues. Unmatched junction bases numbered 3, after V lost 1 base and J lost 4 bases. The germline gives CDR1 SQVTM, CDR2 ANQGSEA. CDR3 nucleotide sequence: TGCAGCGTTGAAGGGGGGACAGGTTACGAGCAGTACTTC. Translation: CSVEGGTGYEQYF.

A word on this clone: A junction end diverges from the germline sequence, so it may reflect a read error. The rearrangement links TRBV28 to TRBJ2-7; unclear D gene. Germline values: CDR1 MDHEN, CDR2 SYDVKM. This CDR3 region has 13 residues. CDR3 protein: CTSSSSFRDEQYF. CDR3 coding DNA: TGTACCAGCAGTTCCTCCTTCCGCGACGAGCAGTACTTC.

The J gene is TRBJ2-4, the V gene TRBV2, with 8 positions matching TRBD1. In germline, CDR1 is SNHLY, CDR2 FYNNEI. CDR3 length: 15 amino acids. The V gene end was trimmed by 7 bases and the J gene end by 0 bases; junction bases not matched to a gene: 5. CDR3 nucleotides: TGTGCCAGCACGGACAGGGCCCTAGCCAAAAACATTCAGTACTTC. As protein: CASTDRALAKNIQYF.

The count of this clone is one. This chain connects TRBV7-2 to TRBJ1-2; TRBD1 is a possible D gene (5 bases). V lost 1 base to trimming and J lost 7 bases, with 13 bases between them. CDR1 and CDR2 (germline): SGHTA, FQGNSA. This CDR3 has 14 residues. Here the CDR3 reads CASSLDRQGSGYTF. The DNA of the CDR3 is TGTGCCAGCAGCTTAGATCGGCAGGGTTCTGGCTACACCTTC.

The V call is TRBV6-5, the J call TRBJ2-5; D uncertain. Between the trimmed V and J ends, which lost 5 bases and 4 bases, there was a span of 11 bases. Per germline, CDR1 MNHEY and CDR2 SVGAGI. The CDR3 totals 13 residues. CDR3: CASSQTRPETQYF. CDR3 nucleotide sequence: TGTGCCAGCAGTCAGACGAGGCCAGAGACCCAGTACTTC.